The rows below give T cell receptor beta chains drawn from one sample of a study of T cells in localized non-small cell lung cancer. TCRdb's copy holds only in-frame clones and misses some; the assay was immunoSEQ multiplex PCR. The data hold roughly 30,000 clones, with 90% to 95% observed a single time. Specimen: peripheral blood, collected before any cancer treatment. All receptors come from a woman aged 35-75 years with stage I lung adenocarcinoma. CDR3s include the opening cysteine and the closing phenylalanine or tryptophan. Each record gives: CDR3 protein, J gene, V gene, D gene. A D gene is named only where the DNA matches it firmly.

CDR3 protein: CASTSLDQPQHF
J gene: TRBJ1-5
V gene: TRBV7-9
D gene: .

CDR3 protein: CASSLGPVNEQFF
J gene: TRBJ2-1
V gene: TRBV7-2
D gene: .

CDR3 protein: CASSLSRANQPQHF
J gene: TRBJ1-5
V gene: TRBV11-2
D gene: .

CDR3 protein: CASRNQGAGRFGYTF
J gene: TRBJ1-2
V gene: TRBV7-9
D gene: TRBD1

CDR3 protein: CASSTRHIYEQYF
J gene: TRBJ2-7
V gene: TRBV21-1
D gene: .

CDR3 protein: CASSQGGVYGNTIYF
J gene: TRBJ1-3
V gene: TRBV11-3
D gene: .

CDR3 protein: CASSFRQGSYNEQFF
J gene: TRBJ2-1
V gene: TRBV27
D gene: .

CDR3 protein: CAISDSAYEQYF
J gene: TRBJ2-7
V gene: TRBV10-3
D gene: .

CDR3 protein: CASSPDRRKNIQYF
J gene: TRBJ2-4
V gene: TRBV7-8
D gene: .

CDR3 protein: CASSYQAGKTDTQYF
J gene: TRBJ2-3
V gene: TRBV6-6
D gene: .

CDR3 protein: CASSLERTSALNEQFF
J gene: TRBJ2-1
V gene: TRBV11-2
D gene: TRBD2

CDR3 protein: CASSLTGYSGNTIYF
J gene: TRBJ1-3
V gene: TRBV7-3
D gene: .

CDR3 protein: CASSTDLAGGDEQYF
J gene: TRBJ2-7
V gene: TRBV19
D gene: TRBD2

CDR3 protein: CASSAGLAGPYEQYF
J gene: TRBJ2-7
V gene: TRBV5-4
D gene: TRBD2

CDR3 protein: CASSSPKFSGTVNTGELFF
J gene: TRBJ2-2
V gene: TRBV7-9
D gene: .

CDR3 protein: CSVKTGMNTEAFF
J gene: TRBJ1-1
V gene: TRBV29-1
D gene: .

CDR3 protein: CSARKGGGYTNEQFF
J gene: TRBJ2-1
V gene: TRBV29-1
D gene: .

CDR3 protein: CASSRKVSQGATNEKLFF
J gene: TRBJ1-4
V gene: TRBV21-1
D gene: .

CDR3 protein: CASSLDRRNTIYF
J gene: TRBJ1-3
V gene: TRBV5-6
D gene: .

CDR3 protein: CASSLGMRTGQYF
J gene: TRBJ2-7
V gene: TRBV6-5
D gene: .

CDR3 protein: CASSDQYSGNTIYF
J gene: TRBJ1-3
V gene: TRBV9
D gene: .

CDR3 protein: CASSRSGTGGSSGQPQHF
J gene: TRBJ1-5
V gene: TRBV18
D gene: TRBD1

CDR3 protein: CASSLETGNTGELFF
J gene: TRBJ2-2
V gene: TRBV5-1
D gene: .

CDR3 protein: CASSVEQGNNSPLHF
J gene: TRBJ1-6
V gene: TRBV9
D gene: TRBD1

CDR3 protein: CASQSGANTDTQYF
J gene: TRBJ2-3
V gene: TRBV9
D gene: TRBD2

CDR3 protein: CASSTQGGGIGGYTF
J gene: TRBJ1-2
V gene: TRBV7-9
D gene: .

CDR3 protein: CASSTPNPNTEAFF
J gene: TRBJ1-1
V gene: TRBV28
D gene: .

CDR3 protein: CASSEPRTRPSSYEQYF
J gene: TRBJ2-7
V gene: TRBV10-1
D gene: .

CDR3 protein: CASSVETGGETQYF
J gene: TRBJ2-5
V gene: TRBV9
D gene: TRBD1

CDR3 protein: CASSLLVAGTAVSEQFF
J gene: TRBJ2-1
V gene: TRBV5-4
D gene: .

CDR3 protein: CATSLPGTYEQYF
J gene: TRBJ2-7
V gene: TRBV15
D gene: .

CDR3 protein: CASSILKGSGSYNEQFF
J gene: TRBJ2-1
V gene: TRBV19
D gene: .